The 16 T cell receptor beta chains given below trace back to one sample, sequenced in a study of CD8+CD57+ T cells in acquired aplastic anemia. CDR3 and TCR beta VDJ profiling relied on a genomic DNA template. TCRdb fed the reads into MiXCR, producing one record per CDR3 protein. The table shows 190,000 or so distinct CDR3 sequences, with roughly half occurring only once. Sequenced patients had shown CD8+CD57+ cell expansion by flow cytometry. The sequenced material came from sorted CD4+, CD8+, or CD8+CD57+ T cells (not recorded which) from PBMCs. These receptors all stem from a human donor with aplastic anemia.

V gene TRBV3-1 combines with J gene TRBJ1-2; TRBD1 might be the D (6 bases). Trimming shortened V by 0 bases and J by 6 bases, and 11 bases separated the two germline ends. The V gene's germline CDR1 is LGHDT and CDR2 YNNKEL (reference sequence). The CDR3 sequence is 14 residues long. CDR3 DNA: TGTGCCAGCAGCCAAGATGGCAGGGGTGATGGCTACACCTTC. This encodes CASSQDGRGDGYTF.

This clonotype was seen ten or more times. V is TRBV5-1 and J is TRBJ2-7, with 9 bases lining up with TRBD1. There are 13 residues in the CDR3. The junction had 6 bases not matched to a gene; V was cut back by 4 bases and J by 7 bases. Germline CDR1 SGHRS, CDR2 YFSETQ. In nucleotides, the CDR3 is TGCGCCAGCAGCCGGGACAGGGTTGGAGAGCAGTACTTC. Amino acids: CASSRDRVGEQYF. Variable domain in full (rest from reference TRBV5-1 and TRBJ2-7): KAGVTQTPRYLIKTRGQQVTLSCSPISGHRSVSWYQQTPGQGLQFLFEYFSETQRNKGNFPGRFSGRQFSNSRSEMNVSTLELGDSALYLCASSRDRVGEQYFGPGTRLTVT.

The chain joins TRBV7-9 to TRBJ2-5; D not resolved. This CDR3 is built from 13 residues. Germline V lookup: CDR1 SEHNR, CDR2 FQNEAQ (reference sequence). V was pared by 8 bases and J by 0 bases, with 10 bases between. CDR3 sequence (DNA): TGTGCCAGCTTAGATCCGTACCAAGAGACCCAGTACTTC. It codes for CASLDPYQETQYF.

The chain is built from TRBV30 and TRBJ1-5, with D perhaps matching TRBD1 (5 bases). Deletions cut 1 base from V and 6 bases from J, with 13 bases between. CDR3 size: 14 residues. Germline V gene lookup returns CDR1 GTSNPN and CDR2 SVGIG (reference sequence). CDR3 sequence (DNA): TGTGCCTGGAGTGAGCGGGCAGGGCCTCAGCCCCAGCATTTT. This encodes CAWSERAGPQPQHF.

In its sample, this clonotype was seen once. This could be a read error, since a much larger clone is one nucleotide away. This CDR3 is missing its conserved last phenylalanine or tryptophan, likely due to a read error. The CDR3 sequence is CASSQAAVLAKNIQYS. The CDR3 DNA is TGCGCCAGCAGCCAAGCCGCGGTACTAGCCAAAAACATTCAGTACTCC. The rearrangement joins TRBV4-3 to TRBJ2-4; D ambiguous. V dropped 1 base and J dropped 0 bases, with 10 bases sitting between them. The CDR3 sequence is 16 residues long. Germline CDR1 LGHNA, CDR2 YSLEER.

This clonotype was seen only once. The J gene is TRBJ2-7, the V gene TRBV7-9; 8 nucleotides line up with TRBD2. The V gene end was trimmed by 8 bases and the J gene end by 2 bases; junction bases not matched to a gene: 5. The germline V gene encodes CDR1 SEHNR and CDR2 FQNEAQ (reference sequence). The CDR3 has 13 amino acids. CDR3 sequence reads: CASGGGTTYEQYF. As DNA, the CDR3 is TGTGCCAGCGGCGGGGGGACCACCTACGAGCAGTACTTC. The full variable domain, its missing parts supplied by reference TRBV7-9 and TRBJ2-7, is DTGVSQNPRHKITKRGQNVTFRCDPISEHNRLYWYRQTLGQGPEFLTYFQNEAQLEKSRLLSDRFSAERPKGSFSTLEIQRTEQGDSAMYLCASGGGTTYEQYFGPGTRLTVT.

The sample holds one count of this clonotype. The chain uses TRBV19 and TRBJ2-3, with 7 bases that match TRBD2. The length of the CDR3 is 15 residues. CDR1 and CDR2 (germline): LNHDA, SQIVND (reference sequence). Trimming cost V 7 bases and J 2 bases; bases outside gene matches: 9. The CDR3 sequence is CASISGTTHTDTQYF. The CDR3 nucleotides are TGTGCCAGTATCTCCGGGACTACGCACACAGATACGCAGTATTTT.

V gene TRBV12-3 or TRBV12-4 combines with J gene TRBJ1-2; 7 positions agree with TRBD1. The CDR3 is 15 amino acids. Trimming at V came to 4 bases and at J to 8 bases, leaving 13 bases not matched to a gene. The CDR3 bases are TGTGCCAGCAGTTCAGCGGGGGCAGGGGGTCGAGGCTACACCTTC. This gives the protein CASSSAGAGGRGYTF.

This clonotype has ten or more counts. The V call is TRBV5-1, the J call TRBJ2-7; D may be TRBD2 (5 bases). V was trimmed by 5 bases and J by 7 bases, leaving 22 bases between them. Germline lookup yields CDR1 SGHRS and CDR2 YFSETQ. The CDR3 consists of 15 residues. The CDR3 bases are TGCGCCAGCAGTTACACCGGGATCAACTTTGGGGAGCAGTACTTC. Translating gives CASSYTGINFGEQYF.

The V gene is TRBV29-1, the J gene TRBJ2-7, with 10 bases fitting TRBD2. The CDR3 contains 14 residues. CDR1 is SQVTM, CDR2 ANQGSEA, per germline. V lost 4 bases to trimming and J lost 2 bases; unmatched junction nucleotides: 5. CDR3 DNA sequence: TGCAGCGTTGGAAGCGGGAGGGCCACCTACGAGCAGTACTTC. Residues: CSVGSGRATYEQYF.

The chain employs TRBV6-1 and TRBJ2-5; 9 bases fit TRBD2. CDR3 length: 15 residues. The germline gives CDR1 MNHNS, CDR2 SASEGT. After removal of 6 bases from V and 5 bases from J, the junction contained 10 bases not matched to a gene. CDR3 residues: CASRKGLALLETQYF. As DNA, the CDR3 is TGTGCCAGCAGGAAGGGACTAGCTCTTCTGGAGACCCAGTACTTC.

The chain joins TRBV7-9 to TRBJ1-1; D not resolved. Germline V gene data show CDR1 as SEHNR and CDR2 as FQNEAQ (reference sequence). The CDR3 extends over 13 amino acids. Between the trimmed V and J ends, which lost 8 bases and 5 bases, there was a span of 15 bases. This CDR3 is CASALPAVTEAFF. DNA for the CDR3: TGTGCCAGCGCTCTTCCTGCGGTGACTGAAGCTTTCTTT.

V gene TRBV5-4 combines with J gene TRBJ2-2; D possibly corresponds to TRBD1 (5 bases). This CDR3 has 15 amino acids. The V end lost 1 base, the J end lost 0 bases, and 7 bases lay between the germline ends. The germline V gene encodes CDR1 SGHNT and CDR2 YYREEE (reference sequence). This chain's CDR3 is CASSLKQANTGELFF. In DNA, the CDR3 is TGTGCCAGCAGCTTGAAACAGGCGAACACCGGGGAGCTGTTTTTT.

As to this clonotype: At one end the junction does not follow the germline gene, possibly because of a read error. The gene calls are TRBV20-1 and TRBJ1-4; D not certain. From germline, CDR1 is DFQATT and CDR2 SNEGSKA (reference sequence). This CDR3 contains 13 residues. The CDR3 DNA sequence: TGCAGTGCTGGCAGAGGCCGAAATGAAAAACTGTTTTTC. Protein sequence: CSAGRGRNEKLFF.

The rearrangement uses TRBV2 and TRBJ1-2; possibly TRBD1 for D (5 bases). Germline assignment: CDR1 SNHLY and CDR2 FYNNEI. V lost 6 bases, J lost 6 bases, and 20 bases lay in between. The CDR3 contains 15 residues. The CDR3 DNA follows: TGTGCCAGCAGGGCCGCAAGACAGACCCGTGATGGCTACACCTTC. Its translation is CASRAARQTRDGYTF. Full variable domain (rest looked up from reference TRBV2 and TRBJ1-2): EPEVTQTPSHQVTQMGQEVILRCVPISNHLYFYWYRQILGQKVEFLVSFYNNEISEKSEIFDDQFSVERPDGSNFTLKIRSTKLEDSAMYFCASRAARQTRDGYTFGSGTRLTVV.

This clonotype was seen ten or more times. J is TRBJ1-1 and V is TRBV5-4; the D gene is possibly TRBD1 (5 bases). The germline V gene has CDR1 SGHNT and CDR2 YYREEE (reference sequence). The CDR3 has 14 amino acids. The germline V and J ends were trimmed by 4 bases and 0 bases, with 10 bases remaining between them. Here the CDR3 reads CASSERGLNTEAFF. The CDR3 DNA reads TGTGCCAGCAGCGAACGGGGGTTGAACACTGAAGCTTTCTTT.